Following are 20 T cell receptor beta chains from one sample sequenced in a study of cytomegalovirus exposure and HLA in healthy donors. The PCR made use of 60 Vbeta and 13 Jbeta primers. Sequencing used immunoSEQ multiplex PCR; TCRdb keeps in-frame clones, though not all of them. This sample has more than 80,000 clones, with roughly four fifths found just once. Material for sequencing was PBMCs. These receptors came from a man aged 45-60 years in good health and CMV-seronegative.

DNA of the CDR3: TGTGCCAGCAGTCAAGTGACAGGCCGCTATGGCTACACCTTC. This encodes CASSQVTGRYGYTF. The rearrangement joins TRBV2 to TRBJ1-2; a possible D gene is TRBD1 (6 bases). The V and J ends lost 5 bases and 4 bases respectively, with 14 bases between them. The germline V gene has CDR1 SNHLY and CDR2 FYNNEI. The length of the CDR3 is 14 residues.

DNA for the CDR3: TGCGCCAGCAGCCAAGATGACGGCATACTAAACTATGGCTACACCTTC. It specifies CASSQDDGILNYGYTF. V usage is TRBV4-1 and J usage is TRBJ1-2; no definite D call. Between the trimmed V and J ends, which lost 0 bases and 2 bases, there was a span of 13 bases. CDR3 length: 16 residues. Germline CDR1 is MGHRA and CDR2 is YSYEKL.

The J gene is TRBJ2-1, the V gene TRBV5-1; TRBD1 matches 9 bases. The V gene end was trimmed by 5 bases and the J gene end by 6 bases; junction bases not matched to a gene: 12. Germline CDR1 reads SGHRS; CDR2 reads YFSETQ. The CDR3 has 16 residues. This CDR3 is CASRKETGGEGNEQFF. The CDR3 bases are TGCGCCAGCAGGAAGGAGACAGGGGGAGAAGGCAATGAGCAGTTCTTC.

The genes are TRBV5-1 and TRBJ2-3; 12 nucleotides align to TRBD2. The CDR3 covers 15 residues. The J segment lost 1 base and the V segment lost 3 bases, leaving 0 bases of the junction unmatched. Germline values: CDR1 SGHRS, CDR2 YFSETQ. Written as DNA, the CDR3 is TGCGCCAGCAGCTGGACTAGCGGGGGCACAGATACGCAGTATTTT. Encoded protein: CASSWTSGGTDTQYF.

The rearrangement links TRBV5-1 to TRBJ2-7, with 12 bases that match TRBD1. Trimming cost V 4 bases and J 3 bases; bases outside gene matches: 5. CDR3 length: 15 amino acids. Germline assignment: CDR1 SGHRS and CDR2 YFSETQ. The CDR3 is CASSLGQGAFYEQYF. CDR3 coding DNA: TGCGCCAGCAGCCTGGGACAGGGGGCTTTCTACGAGCAGTACTTC.

This clone has just a few counts. The gene calls are TRBV6-1 and TRBJ2-5; TRBD1 agrees at 11 bases. The CDR3 totals 19 residues. V dropped 1 base and J dropped 7; count of bases not matched to a gene: 17. Germline CDR1 reads MNHNS; CDR2 reads SASEGT. The CDR3 DNA follows: TGTGCCAGCAGTGAAGGCTGGACAGGGGGCGACCCCCGGTTGAGGACCCAGTACTTC. It codes for CASSEGWTGGDPRLRTQYF.

The rearrangement joins TRBV18 to TRBJ2-3; a weak D match, TRBD1 (5 bases). From germline, CDR1 is KGHSH and CDR2 LQKENI. The CDR3 loop spans 13 amino acids. V lost 8 bases, J lost 5 bases, and 14 bases lay in between. CDR3 DNA sequence: TGTGCCAGCACTGGCAGGGATATAGATACGCAGTATTTT. Translating gives CASTGRDIDTQYF.

V is TRBV30 and J is TRBJ1-4; 7 bases line up with TRBD1. Germline-derived CDR1 and CDR2 are GTSNPN and SVGIG (reference sequence). The CDR3 runs to 13 residues. V was clipped by 7 bases and J by 0 bases; unmatched bases: 2. The CDR3 nucleotides read TGTGCCTTCGACAGGGCAACTAATGAAAAACTGTTTTTT. It encodes CAFDRATNEKLFF.

In its sample, this clone was seen a few times. The chain has TRBV6-6 and TRBJ1-6; 10 nucleotides agree with TRBD1. The V gene end was trimmed by 5 bases and the J gene end by 7 bases; junction bases not matched to a gene: 5. The CDR3 has 15 residues. From germline, CDR1 is MNHNY and CDR2 SVGAGI (reference sequence). The CDR3 region is CASSDGTGENSPLHF. DNA for the CDR3: TGTGCCAGCAGTGACGGGACAGGGGAAAATTCACCCCTCCACTTT.

This chain joins TRBV7-9 and TRBJ1-4; D uncertain. This CDR3 has 14 residues. Germline assignment: CDR1 SEHNR and CDR2 FQNEAQ (reference sequence). V lost 3 bases, J lost 8 bases, and 13 bases lay in between. CDR3 residues: CASSLTNEEEKLFF. The CDR3 DNA sequence: TGTGCCAGCAGCTTGACGAACGAGGAAGAAAAACTGTTTTTT.

The chain joins TRBV15 to TRBJ2-4, with 11 bases identical to TRBD2. Germline trimming cut 2 bases from V and 0 bases from J; bases unmatched to any gene: 6. Germline lookup yields CDR1 LNHNV and CDR2 YYDKDF (reference sequence). This CDR3 comprises 18 residues. The CDR3 bases are TGTGCCACCAGCAGATCGCGGACTAGCGGGCGAGCCAAAAACATTCAGTACTTC. The encoded protein is CATSRSRTSGRAKNIQYF.

The chain has TRBV6-5 and TRBJ2-1; D unresolved. V was cut by 7 bases and J by 3 bases, with 7 bases left in between. The germline gives CDR1 MNHEY, CDR2 SVGAGI. There are 12 residues in the CDR3. This chain's CDR3 is CASKAGYNEQFF. The CDR3 DNA follows: TGTGCCAGCAAGGCAGGCTACAATGAGCAGTTCTTC.

This clone appeared once. The V call is TRBV10-3, the J call TRBJ1-3; no firm D call. This CDR3 spans 13 amino acids. The V end lost 6 bases, the J end lost 3 bases, and 9 bases lay between the germline ends. Germline loops: CDR1 ENHRY, CDR2 SYGVKD. This chain's CDR3 is CAIRPGDGNTIYF. Here the CDR3 DNA reads TGTGCCATCAGGCCAGGTGATGGAAACACCATATATTTT.

Concerning this clone: Germline and junction disagree at one end, which may indicate a read error. The V call is TRBV7-9, the J call TRBJ1-5, with D maybe TRBD1 (5 bases). Germline values: CDR1 SEHNR, CDR2 FQNEAQ (reference sequence). The CDR3 is 12 residues long. DNA of the CDR3: TGTTCCAGCAGCTGGGGCTCAAGCCCCCAGCATTTT. It translates to CSSSWGSSPQHF.

The V gene is TRBV7-2, the J gene TRBJ2-1; 15 positions match TRBD2. CDR1 SGHTA and CDR2 FQGNSA come from the germline V gene. This CDR3 is built from 18 residues. V shed 6 bases, J shed 0 bases, and the junction held 6 bases outside the gene matches. The CDR3: CASSGLAGGMSSYNEQFF. Written as DNA, the CDR3 is TGTGCCAGCAGTGGACTAGCGGGGGGGATGAGCTCCTACAATGAGCAGTTCTTC.

The table lists this clone with a count of one. The gene calls are TRBV5-4 and TRBJ2-5; 7 bases map to TRBD2. This CDR3 comprises 14 residues. The V gene end was trimmed by 1 base and the J gene end by 3 bases; junction bases not matched to a gene: 3. Germline V gene sequence: CDR1 SGHNT, CDR2 YYREEE (reference sequence). CDR3 sequence: CASSLWAGEETQYF. For the CDR3, the DNA is TGTGCCAGCAGCTTGTGGGCGGGAGAAGAGACCCAGTACTTC.

The chain joins TRBV6-6 to TRBJ1-1, with TRBD1 matching 8 bases. CDR3 length: 15 amino acids. Germline values: CDR1 MNHNY, CDR2 SVGAGI (reference sequence). V lost 1 base, J lost 3 bases, and 4 bases stayed unmatched. DNA for the CDR3: TGTGCCAGCAGTTACTTACAGGGGGGGGACACTGAAGCTTTCTTT. This codes for CASSYLQGGDTEAFF.

The chain recombines TRBV5-1 with TRBJ2-2; 7 nucleotides align to TRBD1. With 4 bases clipped from V and 5 bases from J, the junction kept 11 bases outside the gene matches. The V gene's germline CDR1 is SGHRS and CDR2 YFSETQ. The CDR3 runs to 16 residues. CDR3 nucleotides: TGCGCCAGCAGCATGACAGGGCTGGGGAAAACCGGGGAGCTGTTTTTT. It yields the protein CASSMTGLGKTGELFF.

This clone was counted once. The CDR3 spells CASRIHASGGADTQYF. The CDR3 bases are TGTGCCAGCAGGATTCACGCTAGCGGGGGGGCAGATACGCAGTATTTT. The V and J genes are TRBV5-4 and TRBJ2-3, with 12 bases identical to TRBD2. CDR3 length: 16 residues. Trimming took 5 bases from V and 4 from J; bases not matched to a gene: 8. Germline V gene lookup returns CDR1 SGHNT and CDR2 YYREEE (reference sequence).

The chain couples TRBV7-2 to TRBJ1-5; D unresolved. The CDR3 length is 16 residues. The germline V and J ends were trimmed by 1 base and 1 base, with 11 bases remaining between them. Per germline, CDR1 SGHTA and CDR2 FQGNSA. CDR3 protein: CASSLGGQSSNQPQHF. CDR3 DNA sequence: TGTGCCAGCAGCTTAGGTGGGCAGTCAAGCAATCAGCCCCAGCATTTT.